A selection of T cell receptor beta chains follows, all from one sample in a study of T-cell reconstitution after alpha-beta-depleted transplantation in children. TCRdb called the PCR reads again in MiXCR, with one record for every CDR3 protein. The table lists about 980,000 distinct CDR3 sequences, about 29% of them singletons, with roughly 27% in the top ten. Sequencing used PBMCs, mostly from graft donor cells, obtained 360 days after TCRalphabeta/CD19-depleted stem cell transplant. These receptors all come from a boy in the first two years of life who had a stem cell transplant for SCID, so the T cells may come from the graft donor. Each CDR3 is given with its conserved first and last residue. The D gene is left open where the match is weak.

>TRBV5-6|-|TRBJ2-5
CASSFPWDSLEAQYF
>TRBV24-1|-|TRBJ2-7
CAGRRFGSYEQYF
>TRBV3-1|-|TRBJ2-7
CASSHGGGAYEQYF
>TRBV12-3/TRBV12-4|-|TRBJ2-7
CASSLLDRAYEQYF
>TRBV15|-|TRBJ2-7
CATSRDQGEQYF
>TRBV6-5|-|TRBJ2-5
CASSTKQGLRETQYF
>TRBV10-1|-|TRBJ2-5
CASSEGTPGIQETQYF
>TRBV15|-|TRBJ2-1
CATSRDSSSYNEQFF
>TRBV6-1|-|TRBJ1-6
CASTRDVPKGSLHF
>TRBV2|-|TRBJ2-7
CASSAGPTLIRTYEQYF
>TRBV7-3|-|TRBJ1-2
CASSLVVGVNYTF
>TRBV7-3|TRBD2|TRBJ2-5
CASSLIGLAGGETQYF
>TRBV15|-|TRBJ2-2
CATSSNLGPLNTGELFF